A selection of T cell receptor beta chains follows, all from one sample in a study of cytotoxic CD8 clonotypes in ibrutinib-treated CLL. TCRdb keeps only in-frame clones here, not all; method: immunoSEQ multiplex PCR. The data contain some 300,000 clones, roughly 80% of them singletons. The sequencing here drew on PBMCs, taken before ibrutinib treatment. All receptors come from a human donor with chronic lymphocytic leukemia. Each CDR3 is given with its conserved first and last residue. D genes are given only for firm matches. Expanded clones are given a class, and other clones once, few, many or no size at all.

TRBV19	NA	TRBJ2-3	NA	TGTGCCAGTAGTATAGCGGGGATCACAGATACGCAGTATTTT	CASSIAGITDTQYF
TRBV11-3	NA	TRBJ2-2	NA	TGTGCCAGCAGCCTACAGGGAACCGGGGAGCTGTTTTTT	CASSLQGTGELFF
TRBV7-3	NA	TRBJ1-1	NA	TGTGCCAGCAGCTTCTTCACACTGAACACTGAAGCTTTCTTT	CASSFFTLNTEAFF
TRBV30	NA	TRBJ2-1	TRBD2	TGTGCCTGGGGGGGGACTAGCGGCTCCTACAATGAGCAGTTCTTC	CAWGGTSGSYNEQFF
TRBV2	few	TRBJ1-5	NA	TGTGCCAGCAGTGAAGCGACGAGCAATCAGCCCCAGCATTTT	CASSEATSNQPQHF
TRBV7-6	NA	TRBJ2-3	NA	TGTGCCAGCAGCGTCAGGGTTGTCCCGACAGATACGCAGTATTTT	CASSVRVVPTDTQYF
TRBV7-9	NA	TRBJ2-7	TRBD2	TGTGCCAGCAGCTTAGACCGCATAGCGGGAGGGCCGCGTGAGCAGTACTTC	CASSLDRIAGGPREQYF
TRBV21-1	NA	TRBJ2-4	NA	TGTGCCAGCAGCAAACCCACAGGGGGAGCCAAAAACATTCAGTACTTC	CASSKPTGGAKNIQYF
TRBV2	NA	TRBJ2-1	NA	TGTGCCAGCAATGTTGAGTATGGTGAGCAGTTCTTC	CASNVEYGEQFF
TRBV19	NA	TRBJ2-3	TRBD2	TGTGCCAGTAGTATGAACAGCGGGATTATGACAGATACGCAGTATTTT	CASSMNSGIMTDTQYF
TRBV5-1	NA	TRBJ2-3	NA	TGCGCCAGCAGCTTAAGTATACAGGGTAGGACAGATACGCAGTATTTT	CASSLSIQGRTDTQYF
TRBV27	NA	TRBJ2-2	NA	TGTGCCAGCAGTTTAGGTTTCACCGGGGAGCTGTTTTTT	CASSLGFTGELFF
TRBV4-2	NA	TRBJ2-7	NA	TGTGCCAGCAGTCACCAGGGGAGGTCCGGCTACGAGCAGTACTTC	CASSHQGRSGYEQYF
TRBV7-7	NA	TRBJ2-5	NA	TGTGCCAGCAGCTTTGGAGCTACAGCGCAAGAGACCCAGTACTTC	CASSFGATAQETQYF
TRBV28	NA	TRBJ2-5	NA	TGTGCCAGCAGTTTATCACAGGGTAATCAAGAGACCCAGTACTTC	CASSLSQGNQETQYF
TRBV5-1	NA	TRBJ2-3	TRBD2	TGCGCCAGCAGCTTGGGACTAGCGGTGATCACAGATACGCAGTATTTT	CASSLGLAVITDTQYF
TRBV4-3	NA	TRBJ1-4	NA	TGCGCCAGCAGCCAAGATTTAGTGGCAACTAATGAAAAACTGTTTTTT	CASSQDLVATNEKLFF
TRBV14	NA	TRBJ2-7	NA	TGTGCCAGTCGAGGGGGCGCGGGAGCGTACTCCTACGAGCAGTACTTC	CASRGGAGAYSYEQYF
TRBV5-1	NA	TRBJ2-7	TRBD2	TGCGCCAGCAGCAATCCTAGCGGGAGTATCTACGAGCAGTACTTC	CASSNPSGSIYEQYF
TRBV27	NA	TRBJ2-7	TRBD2	TGTGCCAGCAAACCACTAGCGGGAGCCCGCGAGCAGTACTTC	CASKPLAGAREQYF
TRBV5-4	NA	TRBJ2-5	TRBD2	TGTGCCAGCAGCTCCGGGACTAGCGGGAGACAGACCCAGTACTTC	CASSSGTSGRQTQYF
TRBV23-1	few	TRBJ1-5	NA	TGCGCCAGCAGTCAATGGGCAGGGGATCAGCCCCAGCATTTT	CASSQWAGDQPQHF
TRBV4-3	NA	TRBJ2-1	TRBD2	TGCGCCAGCAGCCGATCCGGACTAGCGGGTCGCAATGAGCAGTTCTTC	CASSRSGLAGRNEQFF
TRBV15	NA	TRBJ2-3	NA	TGTGCCACCAGCAGAGCGAGGGCGGCAGATACGCAGTATTTT	CATSRARAADTQYF
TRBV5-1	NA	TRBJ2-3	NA	TGCGCCAGCAGCTTGTTTGCTGGCACAGATACGCAGTATTTT	CASSLFAGTDTQYF
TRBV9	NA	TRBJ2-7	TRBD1	TGTGCCAGCAGCGCCCCGGACAGGGGGAGAAGGAACGAGCAGTACTTC	CASSAPDRGRRNEQYF
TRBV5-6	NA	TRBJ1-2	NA	TGTGCCAGCAGCTTGGCTTCAGGGTATGGCTACACCTTC	CASSLASGYGYTF
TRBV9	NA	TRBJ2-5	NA	TGTGCCGGCAGCGTAGATCCGACACAAGAGACCCAGTACTTC	CAGSVDPTQETQYF
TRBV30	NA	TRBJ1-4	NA	TGTGCCTCCGCGAGTGCCCAGTCAGGGCTAGAAAAACTGTTTTTT	CASASAQSGLEKLFF
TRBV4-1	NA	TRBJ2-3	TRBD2	TGCGCCAGCAGCCAAAAACTAGCGGGAGACCCCGGCACAGATACGCAGTATTTT	CASSQKLAGDPGTDTQYF
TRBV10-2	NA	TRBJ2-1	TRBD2	TGCGCCAGCAGTGAGTCGGCGGGAGGGCCTAAGTATCTGGATGAGCAGTTCTTC	CASSESAGGPKYLDEQFF
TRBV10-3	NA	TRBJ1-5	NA	TGTGCCATTGGGGACGGCTCCAATCAGCCCCAGCATTTT	CAIGDGSNQPQHF
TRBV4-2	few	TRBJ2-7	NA	TGTGCCAGCAGCCACGCCGACAGAGACGAGCAGTACTTC	CASSHADRDEQYF
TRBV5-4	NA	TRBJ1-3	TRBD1	TGTGCCAGCAGCTTGGGGACAGGATCTGGAAACACCATATATTTT	CASSLGTGSGNTIYF
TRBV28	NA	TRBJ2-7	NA	TGTGCCAGCAGAGGGGTGTTCGGGGAGCAGTACTTC	CASRGVFGEQYF
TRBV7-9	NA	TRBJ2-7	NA	TGTGCCAGCAGCTTTTTGGACAGTACCTACGAGCAGTACTTC	CASSFLDSTYEQYF
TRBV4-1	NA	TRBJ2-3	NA	TGCGCCAGCAGCCAAGAGGACTACACAGATACGCAGTATTTT	CASSQEDYTDTQYF
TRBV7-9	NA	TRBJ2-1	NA	TGTGCCAGCAGCTTCGGGGCTCTCAATGAGCAGTTCTTC	CASSFGALNEQFF
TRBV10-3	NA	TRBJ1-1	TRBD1	TGTGCCATCAGGCCCTGGGGACAGGGAGATACTGAAGCTTTCTTT	CAIRPWGQGDTEAFF
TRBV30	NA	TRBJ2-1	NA	TGTGCCTGGAGTGGGAGGCTGCGAGGCCCGGAGTTCTTC	CAWSGRLRGPEFF